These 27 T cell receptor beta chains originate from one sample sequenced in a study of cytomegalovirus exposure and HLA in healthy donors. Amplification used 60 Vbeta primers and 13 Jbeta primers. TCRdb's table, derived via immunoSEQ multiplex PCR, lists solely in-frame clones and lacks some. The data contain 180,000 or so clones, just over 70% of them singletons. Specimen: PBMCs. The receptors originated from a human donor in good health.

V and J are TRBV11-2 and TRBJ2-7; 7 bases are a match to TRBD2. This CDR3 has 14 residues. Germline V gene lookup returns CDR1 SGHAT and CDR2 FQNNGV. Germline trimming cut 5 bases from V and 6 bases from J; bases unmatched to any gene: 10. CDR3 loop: CASSPLLRGSEQYF. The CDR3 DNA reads TGTGCCAGCAGCCCCCTTCTTCGCGGGAGCGAGCAGTACTTC.

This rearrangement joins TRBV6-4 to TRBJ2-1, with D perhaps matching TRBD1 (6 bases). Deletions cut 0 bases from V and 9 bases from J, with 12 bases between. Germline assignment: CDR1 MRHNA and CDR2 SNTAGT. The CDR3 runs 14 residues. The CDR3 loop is CASSDSGHGGEQFF. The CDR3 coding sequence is TGTGCCAGCAGTGACTCGGGACACGGTGGTGAGCAGTTCTTC.

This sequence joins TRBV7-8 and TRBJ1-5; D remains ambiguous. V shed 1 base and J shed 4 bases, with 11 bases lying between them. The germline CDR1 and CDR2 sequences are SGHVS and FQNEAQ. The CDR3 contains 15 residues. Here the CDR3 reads CASSLGTGANQPQHF. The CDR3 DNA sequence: TGTGCCAGCAGCTTAGGCACGGGAGCTAATCAGCCCCAGCATTTT.

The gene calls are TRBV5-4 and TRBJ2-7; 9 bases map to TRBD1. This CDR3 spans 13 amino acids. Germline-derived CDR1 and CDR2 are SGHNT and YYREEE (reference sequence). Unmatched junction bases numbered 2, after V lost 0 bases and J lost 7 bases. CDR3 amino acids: CASSLDRGREQYF. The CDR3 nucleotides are TGTGCCAGCAGCTTGGACAGGGGGCGAGAGCAGTACTTC. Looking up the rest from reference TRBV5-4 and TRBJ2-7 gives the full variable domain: ETGVTQSPTHLIKTRGQQVTLRCSSQSGHNTVSWYQQALGQGPQFIFQYYREEENGRGNFPPRFSGLQFPNYSSELNVNALELDDSALYLCASSLDRGREQYFGPGTRLTVT.

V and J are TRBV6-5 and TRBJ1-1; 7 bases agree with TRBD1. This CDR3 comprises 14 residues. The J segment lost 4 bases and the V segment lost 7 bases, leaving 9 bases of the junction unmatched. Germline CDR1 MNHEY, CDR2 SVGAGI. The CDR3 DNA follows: TGTGCCAGCACCGCGACAGGGTTGAGCACTGAAGCTTTCTTT. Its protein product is CASTATGLSTEAFF.

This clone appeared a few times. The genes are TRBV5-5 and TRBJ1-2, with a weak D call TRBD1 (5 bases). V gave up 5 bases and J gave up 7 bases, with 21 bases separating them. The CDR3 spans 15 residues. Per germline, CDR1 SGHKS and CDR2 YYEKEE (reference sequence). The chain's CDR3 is CASRLLEGPISGYTF. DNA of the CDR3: TGTGCCAGCAGGTTGTTGGAGGGACCAATAAGTGGCTACACCTTC. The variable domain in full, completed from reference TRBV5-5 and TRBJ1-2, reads DAGVTQSPTHLIKTRGQQVTLRCSPISGHKSVSWYQQVLGQGPQFIFQYYEKEERGRGNFPDRFSARQFPNYSSELNVNALLLGDSALYLCASRLLEGPISGYTFGSGTRLTVV.

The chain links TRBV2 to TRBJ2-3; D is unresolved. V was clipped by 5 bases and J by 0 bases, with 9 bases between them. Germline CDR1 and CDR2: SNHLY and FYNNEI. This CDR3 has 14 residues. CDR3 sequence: CASSMGRSTDTQYF. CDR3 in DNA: TGTGCCAGCAGTATGGGCAGAAGCACAGATACGCAGTATTTT. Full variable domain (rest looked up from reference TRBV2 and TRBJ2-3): EPEVTQTPSHQVTQMGQEVILRCVPISNHLYFYWYRQILGQKVEFLVSFYNNEISEKSEIFDDQFSVERPDGSNFTLKIRSTKLEDSAMYFCASSMGRSTDTQYFGPGTRLTVL.

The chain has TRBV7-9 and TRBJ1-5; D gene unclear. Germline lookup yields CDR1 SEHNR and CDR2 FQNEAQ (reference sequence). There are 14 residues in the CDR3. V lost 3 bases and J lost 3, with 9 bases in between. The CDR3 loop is CASSFETNNQPQHF. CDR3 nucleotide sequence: TGTGCCAGCAGCTTCGAGACAAACAATCAGCCCCAGCATTTT.

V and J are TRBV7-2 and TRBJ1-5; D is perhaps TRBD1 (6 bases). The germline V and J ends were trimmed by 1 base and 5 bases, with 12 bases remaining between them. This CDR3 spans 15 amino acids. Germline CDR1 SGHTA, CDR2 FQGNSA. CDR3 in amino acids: CASSLEGDFDQPQHF. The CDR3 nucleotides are TGTGCCAGCAGCTTAGAGGGGGATTTTGATCAGCCCCAGCATTTT.

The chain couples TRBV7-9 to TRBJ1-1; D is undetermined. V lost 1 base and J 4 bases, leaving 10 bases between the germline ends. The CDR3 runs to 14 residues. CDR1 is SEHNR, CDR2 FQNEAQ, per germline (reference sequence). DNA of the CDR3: TGTGCCAGCAGCTTAGACGTATTCGGCACTGAAGCTTTCTTT. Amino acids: CASSLDVFGTEAFF.

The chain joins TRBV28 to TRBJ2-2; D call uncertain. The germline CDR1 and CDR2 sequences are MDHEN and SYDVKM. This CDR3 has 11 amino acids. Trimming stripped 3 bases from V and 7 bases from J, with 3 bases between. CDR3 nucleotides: TGTGCCAGCAGTTTCGGCGGGGAGCTGTTTTTT. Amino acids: CASSFGGELFF.

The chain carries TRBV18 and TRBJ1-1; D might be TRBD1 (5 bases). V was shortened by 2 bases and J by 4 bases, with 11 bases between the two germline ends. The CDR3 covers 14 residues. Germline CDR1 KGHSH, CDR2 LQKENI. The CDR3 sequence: CASSPGGGVTEAFF. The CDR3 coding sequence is TGTGCCAGCTCACCAGGGGGAGGGGTCACTGAAGCTTTCTTT.

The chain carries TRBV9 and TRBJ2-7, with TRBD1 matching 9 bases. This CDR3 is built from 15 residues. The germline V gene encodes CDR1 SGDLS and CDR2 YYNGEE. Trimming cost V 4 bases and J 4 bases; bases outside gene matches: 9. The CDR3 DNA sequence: TGTGCCAGCAGCTTCGACAGGGGGGCCGGGTACGAGCAGTACTTC. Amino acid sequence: CASSFDRGAGYEQYF.

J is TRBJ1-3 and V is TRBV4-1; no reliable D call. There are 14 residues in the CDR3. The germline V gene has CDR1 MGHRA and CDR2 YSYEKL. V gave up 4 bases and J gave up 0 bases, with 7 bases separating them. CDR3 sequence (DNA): TGCGCCAGCAGCCTCGGTGGCTCTGGAAACACCATATATTTT. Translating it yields CASSLGGSGNTIYF.

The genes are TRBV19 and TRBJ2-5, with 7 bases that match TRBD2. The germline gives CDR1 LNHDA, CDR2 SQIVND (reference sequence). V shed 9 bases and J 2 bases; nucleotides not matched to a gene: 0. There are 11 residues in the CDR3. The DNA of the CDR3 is TGTGCCAGCGGGGGGCAAGAGACCCAGTACTTC. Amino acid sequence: CASGGQETQYF. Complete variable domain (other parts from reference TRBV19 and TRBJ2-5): DGGITQSPKYLFRKEGQNVTLSCEQNLNHDAMYWYRQDPGQGLRLIYYSQIVNDFQKGDIAEGYSVSREKKESFPLTVTSAQKNPTAFYLCASGGQETQYFGPGTRLLVL.

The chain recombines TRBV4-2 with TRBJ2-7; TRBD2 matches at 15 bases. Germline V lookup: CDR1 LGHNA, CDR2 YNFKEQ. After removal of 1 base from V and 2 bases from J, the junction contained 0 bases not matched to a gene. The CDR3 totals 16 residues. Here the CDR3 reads CASSQGTSGGAYEQYF. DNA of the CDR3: TGTGCCAGCAGCCAAGGGACTAGCGGGGGGGCCTACGAGCAGTACTTC.

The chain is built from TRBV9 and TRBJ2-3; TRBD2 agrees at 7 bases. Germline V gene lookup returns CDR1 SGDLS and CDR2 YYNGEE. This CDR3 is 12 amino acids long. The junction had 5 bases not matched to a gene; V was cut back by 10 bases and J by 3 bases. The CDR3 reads CAGGDATDTQYF. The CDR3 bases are TGTGCCGGGGGGGACGCAACAGATACGCAGTATTTT.

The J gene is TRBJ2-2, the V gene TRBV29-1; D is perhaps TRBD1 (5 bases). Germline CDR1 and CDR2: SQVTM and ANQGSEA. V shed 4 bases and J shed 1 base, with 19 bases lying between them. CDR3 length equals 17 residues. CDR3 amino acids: CSVAGRTSKGNTGELFF. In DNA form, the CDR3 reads TGCAGCGTTGCCGGGCGGACATCCAAAGGGAACACCGGGGAGCTGTTTTTT.

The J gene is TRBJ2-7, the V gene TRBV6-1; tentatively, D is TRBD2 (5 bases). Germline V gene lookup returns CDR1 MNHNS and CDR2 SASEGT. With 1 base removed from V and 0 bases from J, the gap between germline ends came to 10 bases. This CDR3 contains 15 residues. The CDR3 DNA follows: TGTGCCAGCAGTGAAGGCCCGGGAACCTCCTACGAGCAGTACTTC. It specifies CASSEGPGTSYEQYF.

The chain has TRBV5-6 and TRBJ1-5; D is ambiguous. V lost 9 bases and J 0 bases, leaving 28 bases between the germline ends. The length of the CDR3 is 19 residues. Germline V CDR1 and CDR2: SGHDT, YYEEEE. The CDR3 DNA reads TGTGCCACCCGAAGAGTCCGCCTCGGCGGCCGGCGTAGCAATCAGCCCCAGCATTTT. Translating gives CATRRVRLGGRRSNQPQHF.

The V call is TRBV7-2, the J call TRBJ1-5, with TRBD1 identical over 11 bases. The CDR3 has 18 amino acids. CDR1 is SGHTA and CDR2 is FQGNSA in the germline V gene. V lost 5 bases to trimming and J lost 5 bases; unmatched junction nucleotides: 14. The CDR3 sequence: CASSRYSWTGGSDQPQHF. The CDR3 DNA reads TGTGCCAGCAGCCGTTATTCCTGGACAGGGGGCTCCGATCAGCCCCAGCATTTT.

In nucleotides, the CDR3 is TGTGCCAGCGGGGGGGGAAGGACCTACGAGCAGTACTTC. Encoded protein: CASGGGRTYEQYF. This chain joins TRBV2 and TRBJ2-7; 7 bases are shared with TRBD2. The CDR3 runs 13 residues. Trimming took 8 bases from V and 2 from J; bases not matched to a gene: 6. Germline V CDR1 and CDR2: SNHLY, FYNNEI. The full variable domain, in which reference TRBV2 and TRBJ2-7 provide the parts outside the CDR3, is EPEVTQTPSHQVTQMGQEVILRCVPISNHLYFYWYRQILGQKVEFLVSFYNNEISEKSEIFDDQFSVERPDGSNFTLKIRSTKLEDSAMYFCASGGGRTYEQYFGPGTRLTVT.

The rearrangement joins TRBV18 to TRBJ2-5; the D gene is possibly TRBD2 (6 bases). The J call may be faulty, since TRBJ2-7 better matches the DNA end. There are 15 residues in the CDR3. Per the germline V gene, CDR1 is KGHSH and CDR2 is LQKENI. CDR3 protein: CASSPPNAGLGEQYF. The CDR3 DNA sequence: TGTGCCAGCTCACCCCCTAACGCGGGATTAGGCGAGCAGTACTTC.

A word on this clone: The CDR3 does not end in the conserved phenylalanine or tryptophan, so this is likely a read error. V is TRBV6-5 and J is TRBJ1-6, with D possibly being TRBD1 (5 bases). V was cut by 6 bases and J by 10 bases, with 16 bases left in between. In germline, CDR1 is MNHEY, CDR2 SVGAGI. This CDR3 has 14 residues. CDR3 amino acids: CASRPGTAGSPLHL. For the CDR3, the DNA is TGTGCCAGCAGGCCCGGGACGGCGGGGTCACCCCTCCACCTT.

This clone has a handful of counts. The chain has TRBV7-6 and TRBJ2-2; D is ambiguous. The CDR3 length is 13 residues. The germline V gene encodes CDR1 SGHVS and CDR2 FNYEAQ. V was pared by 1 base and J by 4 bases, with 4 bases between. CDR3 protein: CASSLVSTGELFF. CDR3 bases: TGTGCCAGCAGCTTAGTTAGCACCGGGGAGCTGTTTTTT.

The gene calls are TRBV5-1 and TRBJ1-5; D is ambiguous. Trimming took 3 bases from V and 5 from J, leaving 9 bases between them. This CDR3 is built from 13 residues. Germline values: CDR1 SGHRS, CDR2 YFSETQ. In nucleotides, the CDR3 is TGCGCCAGCAGCTCCGACGGGGATCAGCCCCAGCATTTT. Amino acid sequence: CASSSDGDQPQHF.

In nucleotides, the CDR3 is TGTGCCAGTAGCGGAAGATGGGACTTATCGTTCACAGATACGCAGTATTTT. Amino acid sequence: CASSGRWDLSFTDTQYF. The rearrangement joins TRBV19 to TRBJ2-3, with D tentatively TRBD2 (6 bases). This CDR3 is 17 amino acids long. Germline values: CDR1 LNHDA, CDR2 SQIVND (reference sequence). V lost 6 bases and J 2 bases, leaving 21 bases between the germline ends.